This TCR beta chain was found in a study of T cell responses to AZD1222 COVID-19 vaccine. The CDR3 is 14 residues long. Germline V gene sequence: CDR1 MNHEY, CDR2 SVGEGT. The V gene lost 3 bases and the J gene lost 5 bases, with 14 bases spanning the gap. The protocol was immunoSEQ multiplex PCR, while the TCRdb copy is restricted to in-frame clones and leaves out a portion. This table holds 120,000 or so clones, 90% found once. This clone was recorded only once. This TCR was recovered from an adult in good health. The source was peripheral blood, collected on day 0 of AZD1222 vaccination. The V call is TRBV6-2 or TRBV6-3, the J call TRBJ2-7, with D tentatively TRBD2 (6 bases). The chain's CDR3 is CASSYGGSIHEQYF. CDR3 sequence (DNA): TGTGCCAGCAGTTATGGGGGGTCTATCCACGAGCAGTACTTC.